Each of the 18 T cell receptor beta chains below was sequenced from the same sample in a study of T cell responses to AZD1222 COVID-19 vaccine. Profiled with immunoSEQ multiplex PCR; TCRdb holds only in-frame clones, not every one. This sample yields around 89,000 clones, of which 89% are seen a single time; around 5.5% belongs to the top ten. Sequences were derived from peripheral blood, sampled 28 days after the second AZD1222 dose. These receptors were obtained from an adult who received the AZD1222 COVID-19 vaccine.

This rearrangement joins TRBV5-1 to TRBJ1-6, with D unresolved. Germline CDR1 reads SGHRS; CDR2 reads YFSETQ. The CDR3 runs to 14 residues. Trimming shortened V by 0 bases and J by 7 bases, and 8 bases separated the two germline ends. CDR3 nucleotides: TGCGCCAGCAGCTTGGAGGCTGCCAATTCACCCCTCCACTTT. Translation gives CASSLEAANSPLHF.

This chain links TRBV6-4 with TRBJ2-2; D possibly uses TRBD1 or TRBD2 (6 bases each). The CDR3 extends over 16 amino acids. V was shortened by 0 bases and J by 4 bases, with 12 bases between the two germline ends. The germline V gene has CDR1 MRHNA and CDR2 SNTAGT. The CDR3 DNA follows: TGTGCCAGCAGTGACTCGAGGGGGGCCCGCACCGGGGAGCTGTTTTTT. It is translated as CASSDSRGARTGELFF.

The V and J genes are TRBV7-6 and TRBJ1-1; 7 nucleotides agree with TRBD1. This CDR3 is 12 amino acids long. CDR1 and CDR2 (germline): SGHVS, FNYEAQ. V lost 5 bases to trimming and J lost 8 bases; unmatched junction nucleotides: 5. CDR3 region: CASSPRTGEAFF. DNA for the CDR3: TGTGCCAGCAGCCCCCGGACAGGAGAAGCTTTCTTT.

The rearrangement uses TRBV19 and TRBJ1-6; 7 bases are shared with TRBD1. Germline-derived CDR1 and CDR2 are LNHDA and SQIVND (reference sequence). V dropped 3 bases and J dropped 7; count of bases not matched to a gene: 6. The CDR3 spans 15 residues. The CDR3, as DNA: TGTGCCAGTAGTATGGGCAGGGGGAGAAATTCACCCCTCCACTTT. It is translated as CASSMGRGRNSPLHF.

The chain carries TRBV3-1 (or the pseudogene TRBV3-2) and TRBJ1-6; tentatively, D is TRBD1 (6 bases). Trimming cost V 5 bases and J 2 bases, with 16 bases left between them. The CDR3 is 17 residues long. Germline CDR1 LGHDT, CDR2 YNNKEL (reference sequence). Written as DNA, the CDR3 is TGTGCCAGCAGCTTCGGTTTAGGACAGCCCTATAATTCACCCCTCCACTTT. The encoded protein is CASSFGLGQPYNSPLHF.

The V gene is TRBV24-1, the J gene TRBJ1-1; D gene uncertain. CDR1 is KGHDR and CDR2 is SFDVKD in the germline V gene. The V end was cut by 4 bases, the J end by 0 bases, with 14 bases between. The CDR3 loop spans 16 amino acids. This CDR3 is CATSDQVTLMNTEAFF. The CDR3 DNA reads TGTGCCACCAGTGACCAAGTCACACTCATGAACACTGAAGCTTTCTTT.

This sequence joins TRBV4-1 and TRBJ2-7; D tentatively fits TRBD1 or TRBD2 (5 bases each). Germline values: CDR1 MGHRA, CDR2 YSYEKL. The CDR3 spans 14 residues. Trimming cost V 2 bases and J 0 bases, with 8 bases left between them. CDR3 coding DNA: TGCGCCAGCAGCCAATCCGGGACCTCCTACGAGCAGTACTTC. Encoded protein: CASSQSGTSYEQYF.

Written as DNA, the CDR3 is TGTGCCATCAGCTCGGGACTAGCGGGGCAGGAGACCCAGTACTTC. Amino acid sequence: CAISSGLAGQETQYF. The rearrangement joins TRBV10-3 to TRBJ2-5, with 13 bases identical to TRBD2. Germline V CDR1 and CDR2: ENHRY, SYGVKD. This CDR3 has 15 residues. The V segment lost 6 bases and the J segment 5 bases; nucleotides outside the gene matches: 6.

V usage is TRBV6-2 or TRBV6-3 and J usage is TRBJ1-6; unclear D gene. From germline, CDR1 is MNHEY and CDR2 SVGEGT. The CDR3 runs to 17 residues. Trimming took off 2 bases at V and 0 bases at J, with 11 bases between the two ends. CDR3 residues: CASSYPEDRSYNSPLHF. The DNA of the CDR3 is TGTGCCAGCAGTTACCCAGAGGATCGCTCCTATAATTCACCCCTCCACTTT.

The rearrangement joins TRBV6-1 to TRBJ1-1, with D possibly being TRBD1 (5 bases). Between the trimmed V and J ends, which lost 7 bases and 3 bases, there was a span of 15 bases. Germline loops: CDR1 MNHNS, CDR2 SASEGT. This CDR3 contains 14 residues. The CDR3 region has the DNA TGTGCCAGCACCCTCCCGGGGGGTTACACTGAAGCTTTCTTT. It is translated as CASTLPGGYTEAFF.

The chain links TRBV3-1 (or the pseudogene TRBV3-2) to TRBJ2-1; 13 nucleotides match TRBD2. From germline, CDR1 is LGHDT and CDR2 YNNKEL (reference sequence). V shed 4 bases, J shed 3 bases, and the junction held 6 bases outside the gene matches. The CDR3 contains 17 residues. DNA for the CDR3: TGTGCCAGCAGCCGGGGCCGGACTAGCGGGGGCTACAATGAGCAGTTCTTC. The encoded protein is CASSRGRTSGGYNEQFF.

The CDR3 DNA reads as TGTGCCAGCAGCCCTCCGGGGGGACGCACAGATACGCAGTATTTT. Translated, it gives CASSPPGGRTDTQYF. This chain joins TRBV9 and TRBJ2-3; 7 bases match TRBD2. From germline, CDR1 is SGDLS and CDR2 YYNGEE. The junction had 6 bases not matched to a gene; V was cut back by 4 bases and J by 1 base. The CDR3 covers 15 residues.

The chain employs TRBV12-3 or TRBV12-4 and TRBJ2-7; 7 nucleotides agree with TRBD1. V lost 6 bases to trimming and J lost 10 bases; unmatched junction nucleotides: 12. The CDR3 has 13 amino acids. DNA for the CDR3: TGTGCCAGCAGCCCGGGCCGGGGACAGCCTCAGTACTTC. As protein: CASSPGRGQPQYF.

This clone was detected a few times. This sequence joins TRBV19 and TRBJ1-2; D remains ambiguous. Deletions cut 6 bases from V and 11 bases from J, with 16 bases between. CDR3 length: 12 residues. CDR1 is LNHDA, CDR2 SQIVND, per germline (reference sequence). CDR3 DNA sequence: TGTGCCAGTAGCCCCCGGGTTATGAGATACACCTTC. Protein sequence: CASSPRVMRYTF.

J is TRBJ2-7 and V is TRBV4-3, with a tentative D call TRBD2 (6 bases). The CDR3 contains 16 residues. Germline CDR1 reads LGHNA; CDR2 reads YSLEER. V was clipped by 0 bases and J by 3 bases, with 15 bases between them. DNA of the CDR3: TGCGCCAGCAGCCAAGATTTCGCCGGGGGATACTACGAGCAGTACTTC. Its protein is CASSQDFAGGYYEQYF.

To note about this clone: Distinct nucleotide sequences in the sample also encode this CDR3. The rearrangement uses TRBV7-9 and TRBJ1-1; 7 nucleotides line up with TRBD1. V was pared by 5 bases and J by 0 bases, with 3 bases of the junction left unmatched. The CDR3 spans 14 residues. CDR1 is SEHNR, CDR2 FQNEAQ, per germline (reference sequence). The CDR3 region is CASSETGMNTEAFF. The CDR3 coding sequence is TGTGCCAGCAGCGAGACAGGGATGAACACTGAAGCTTTCTTT. Full variable domain (outside the CDR3, taken from reference TRBV7-9 and TRBJ1-1): DTGVSQNPRHKITKRGQNVTFRCDPISEHNRLYWYRQTLGQGPEFLTYFQNEAQLEKSRLLSDRFSAERPKGSFSTLEIQRTEQGDSAMYLCASSETGMNTEAFFGQGTRLTVV.

The chain carries TRBV4-1 and TRBJ1-2; D gene ambiguous. This CDR3 spans 15 amino acids. The germline V gene has CDR1 MGHRA and CDR2 YSYEKL. Deletions cut 8 bases from V and 2 bases from J, with 18 bases between. The chain's CDR3 is CASSTGSPANYGYTF. The CDR3 DNA follows: TGCGCCAGCTCTACCGGGAGTCCAGCCAACTATGGCTACACCTTC.

The rearrangement joins TRBV7-3 to TRBJ1-2; D remains unclear. V was cut by 1 base and J by 7 bases, with 10 bases left in between. This CDR3 comprises 13 residues. CDR1 and CDR2 (germline): SGHTA, FQGTGA. The CDR3 loop is CASSLSIGSGYTF. DNA of the CDR3: TGTGCCAGCAGCTTAAGTATTGGTTCTGGCTACACCTTC.